This TCR beta chain is drawn from a study of T cell repertoires in cytomegalovirus infection. For the study at large: Recently identified HLA-C-restricted CMV epitopes were used, and well-studied HLA-B-restricted CMV epitopes were used as well. TCR beta signatures that were public indicated CMV infection and matching HLA type. Findings of the study overall: In two of eight donors, the top clonotype was HLA-C-restricted CMV-specific.

A single record per CDR3 protein comes from TCRdb applying MiXCR to the reads. Found here are 700,000 to 900,000 distinct CDR3 sequences, around 29% of them singletons; the top ten hold approximately 14%. Of note for this clonotype: The antigen is undetermined.

Trimming removed 3 bases from V and 7 bases from J, with 7 bases in between. From germline, CDR1 is LGHNT and CDR2 FRNRAP. This CDR3 spans 12 amino acids. The source of this sequence is a human donor in good health (CMV status not recorded). Some clones in this sample may be carry-over from other donors' samples. The sample here was cultured CD8+ T cells from PBMCs, taken from culture after CMV antigen stimulation. The chain uses TRBV12-5 and TRBJ1-5; TRBD1 might be the D (5 bases). CDR3 bases: TGTGCTAGTGGTTTTGAGGGGCAGCCCCAGCATTTT. This gives the protein CASGFEGQPQHF.